This TCR beta chain is from a study of T cell responses to AZD1222 COVID-19 vaccine. Whole-study context: Samples with a second dose at about 4 or about 12 weeks were pooled together. Study results and caveats: Breadth and depth of Spike-specific TCRs rose after two AZD1222 doses. Targets within unmutated variant regions were reportedly found for nearly half of spike-specific TCRs. The donor cohort was predominantly white British with a female majority, and clonal diversity may have been underestimated.

CDR1 and CDR2 from the germline V gene are MNHNS and SASEGT. Trimming took 4 bases from V and 0 from J, leaving 10 bases between them. This CDR3 contains 16 residues. Of note for this clone: The antigen remains unidentified.

Produced via immunoSEQ multiplex PCR; TCRdb's table is partial and in-frame only. The table shows about 84,000 clones, with 87% occurring only once. The source material was peripheral blood, sampled on day 0 of AZD1222 vaccination. V usage is TRBV6-1 and J usage is TRBJ1-6, with unresolved D. The TCR originated in an adult in good health. CDR3 in amino acids: CASSGLVSSYNSPLHF. The CDR3 coding sequence is TGTGCCAGCAGTGGGCTGGTGAGCTCCTATAATTCACCCCTCCACTTT.